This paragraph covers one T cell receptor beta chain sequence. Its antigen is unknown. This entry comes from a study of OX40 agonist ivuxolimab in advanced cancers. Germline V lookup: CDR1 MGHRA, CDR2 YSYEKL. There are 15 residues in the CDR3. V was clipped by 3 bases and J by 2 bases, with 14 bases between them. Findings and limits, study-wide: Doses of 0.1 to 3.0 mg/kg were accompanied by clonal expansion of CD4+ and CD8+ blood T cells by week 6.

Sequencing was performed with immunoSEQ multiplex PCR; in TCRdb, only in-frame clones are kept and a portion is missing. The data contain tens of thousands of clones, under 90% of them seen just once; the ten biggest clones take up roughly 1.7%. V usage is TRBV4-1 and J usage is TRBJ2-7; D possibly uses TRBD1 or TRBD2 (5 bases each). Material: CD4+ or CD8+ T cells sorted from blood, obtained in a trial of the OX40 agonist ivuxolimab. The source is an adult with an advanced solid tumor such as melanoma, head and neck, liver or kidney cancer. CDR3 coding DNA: TGCGCCAGCAGCCAGGGGACGGAGAGCCCCTACGAGCAGTACTTC. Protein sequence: CASSQGTESPYEQYF.